These T cell receptor beta chains were read from a single sample in a study of cytomegalovirus exposure and HLA in healthy donors. TCRdb's copy holds only in-frame clones and misses some; the assay was immunoSEQ multiplex PCR. Among about 240,000 clones listed, approximately 84% were seen once. The sequenced sample was PBMCs. These TCRs come from a woman in her twenties or thirties in good health and CMV-seropositive. The CDR3 runs from the conserved cysteine through the conserved F or W. The D gene is left open where the match is weak. The size entry is marked missing in some rows and otherwise reads once, few, many or a size class.

D gene: NA
J gene: TRBJ2-2
V gene: TRBV18
clone size: NA
CDR3 DNA: TGTGCCAGCTCACCGGGGCAGGGGTCTTACCGGGAGCTGTTTTTT
CDR3 protein: CASSPGQGSYRELFF

D gene: TRBD2
J gene: TRBJ2-7
V gene: TRBV30
clone size: NA
CDR3 DNA: TGTGCCTGGAGTGGACTAGCGGGAGGACAACTATCCTACGAGCAGTACTTC
CDR3 protein: CAWSGLAGGQLSYEQYF

D gene: TRBD2
J gene: TRBJ2-3
V gene: TRBV18
clone size: NA
CDR3 DNA: TGTGCCAGCTCCCCCATACAAGCGGGATCGACAGATACGCAGTATTTT
CDR3 protein: CASSPIQAGSTDTQYF

D gene: TRBD2
J gene: TRBJ2-1
V gene: TRBV29-1
clone size: once
CDR3 DNA: TGCAGCGTTGACCTTCTGAGAGCGGGGAACTCCTACAATGAGCAGTTCTTC
CDR3 protein: CSVDLLRAGNSYNEQFF

D gene: NA
J gene: TRBJ2-1
V gene: TRBV10-3
clone size: NA
CDR3 DNA: TGTGCCATCAGTGGCAGGTCTGGCTTCACCAATGAGCAGTTCTTC
CDR3 protein: CAISGRSGFTNEQFF

D gene: TRBD1
J gene: TRBJ2-3
V gene: TRBV18
clone size: NA
CDR3 DNA: TGTGCCAGCTCACCTCCCTCCGGGACAGGGACGACAGATACGCAGTATTTT
CDR3 protein: CASSPPSGTGTTDTQYF

D gene: NA
J gene: TRBJ1-1
V gene: TRBV19
clone size: NA
CDR3 DNA: TGTGCCACCCTGACTCACGAGAACACTGAAGCTTTCTTT
CDR3 protein: CATLTHENTEAFF

D gene: TRBD2
J gene: TRBJ2-1
V gene: TRBV5-6
clone size: NA
CDR3 DNA: TGTGCCAGCAGCTTACTAGCGGGAGGGCCCCAATTATACAATGAGCAGTTCTTC
CDR3 protein: CASSLLAGGPQLYNEQFF

D gene: TRBD1
J gene: TRBJ2-3
V gene: TRBV27
clone size: NA
CDR3 DNA: TGTGCCAGTTACCAATTTAGGACAGGGAATAGGGATACGCAGTATTTT
CDR3 protein: CASYQFRTGNRDTQYF

D gene: NA
J gene: TRBJ1-4
V gene: TRBV7-6
clone size: NA
CDR3 DNA: TGTGCCAGCAGCTTAGGGGGGCCTAATGAAAAACTGTTTTTT
CDR3 protein: CASSLGGPNEKLFF

D gene: NA
J gene: TRBJ1-1
V gene: TRBV11-2
clone size: NA
CDR3 DNA: TGTGCCAGCAGACCAGGGGTGTGGGACACGTCGAACACTGAAGCTTTCTTT
CDR3 protein: CASRPGVWDTSNTEAFF

D gene: TRBD1
J gene: TRBJ1-1
V gene: TRBV14
clone size: NA
CDR3 DNA: TGTGCCAGCAGCCCACAGGGGTCCCGACCATGGGCTGAAGCTTTCTTT
CDR3 protein: CASSPQGSRPWAEAFF

D gene: NA
J gene: TRBJ1-2
V gene: TRBV7-9
clone size: NA
CDR3 DNA: TGTGCCAGCAGCTTCTCCTATGGCTACACCTTC
CDR3 protein: CASSFSYGYTF

D gene: NA
J gene: TRBJ1-5
V gene: TRBV30
clone size: NA
CDR3 DNA: TGTGCCTGGAGTGTACAAGGAGGAGTCCTTAGCAATCAGCCCCAGCATTTT
CDR3 protein: CAWSVQGGVLSNQPQHF

D gene: TRBD2
J gene: TRBJ2-1
V gene: TRBV9
clone size: NA
CDR3 DNA: TGTGCCAGCAGCTCCACGACTAGCTCCCACAATGAGCAGTTCTTC
CDR3 protein: CASSSTTSSHNEQFF

D gene: NA
J gene: TRBJ1-4
V gene: TRBV5-5
clone size: NA
CDR3 DNA: TGTGCCAGCAGCTTGAGGGCAGGGGTGACCTCGAATGAAAAACTGTTTTTT
CDR3 protein: CASSLRAGVTSNEKLFF

D gene: TRBD2
J gene: TRBJ2-1
V gene: TRBV18
clone size: NA
CDR3 DNA: TGTGCCAGCTCAATCTCCCTAGCGGGTGACAATGAGCAGTTCTTC
CDR3 protein: CASSISLAGDNEQFF